The 19 T cell receptor beta chains given below trace back to one sample, sequenced in a study of PD-1 blockade in mismatch repair-deficient tumors. Assay: immunoSEQ multiplex PCR; the TCRdb copy retains only in-frame clones and omits some. This sample has 40,000 to 60,000 clones, with over 60% found just once. Sequencing used PBMCs, obtained before pembrolizumab treatment. These receptors were collected from an adult with mismatch repair-deficient cancer.

CDR3 region: CASSQGPNQPQHF. The CDR3 DNA is TGTGCCAGCAGCCAAGGGCCCAATCAGCCCCAGCATTTT. The V call is TRBV14, the J call TRBJ1-5; the D is unclear. CDR3 length: 13 amino acids. The germline V and J ends were trimmed by 1 base and 3 bases, with 4 bases remaining between them. CDR1 is SGHDN and CDR2 is FVKESK in the germline V gene.

The chain is built from TRBV21-1 and TRBJ1-2. TRBV21-1 is a recognized pseudogene. The CDR3 totals 13 residues. The CDR3: CASFLDSGDGYTF. CDR3 DNA sequence: TGTGCCAGCTTCCTGGACAGCGGGGATGGCTACACCTTC.

The chain employs TRBV11-2 and TRBJ1-1; weak D call: TRBD1 (5 bases). Trimming took off 3 bases at V and 7 bases at J, with 9 bases between the two ends. In germline, CDR1 is SGHAT, CDR2 FQNNGV. The CDR3 length is 12 residues. The CDR3 coding sequence is TGTGCCAGCAGCTTCGGGGCCTATGAAGCTTTCTTT. Translation: CASSFGAYEAFF.

The J gene is TRBJ2-1, the V gene TRBV19, with 8 bases aligning to TRBD2. J gave up 6 bases and V 5 bases, and 6 bases lay outside the gene matches. This CDR3 contains 14 residues. The germline CDR1 and CDR2 sequences are LNHDA and SQIVND (reference sequence). In DNA form, the CDR3 reads TGTGCCAGTAGTGATTCTGGACTAGCCAATGAGCAGTTCTTC. Translation gives CASSDSGLANEQFF.

This clone was counted between two and nine times. CDR3 coding DNA: TGCGCCAGCAGCCAGGTTTGGCGGGAGGGCCTGGAGACCCAGTACTTC. Encoded protein: CASSQVWREGLETQYF. The chain joins TRBV4-1 to TRBJ2-5; TRBD2 matches 9 bases. Germline V gene sequence: CDR1 MGHRA, CDR2 YSYEKL. The CDR3 totals 16 residues. The ends lost 3 bases at V and 5 bases at J; junction bases unmatched: 10.

This chain connects TRBV5-4 to TRBJ2-7, with 7 bases matching TRBD1. Germline V gene lookup returns CDR1 SGHNT and CDR2 YYREEE (reference sequence). This CDR3 spans 14 amino acids. Trimming cost V 4 bases and J 3 bases; bases outside gene matches: 7. The CDR3 DNA is TGTGCCAGCAGCCCCCAAGGACAGGTCTACGAGCAGTACTTC. Residues: CASSPQGQVYEQYF.

The gene calls are TRBV2 and TRBJ1-2; D is ambiguous. This CDR3 spans 13 amino acids. Germline CDR1 SNHLY, CDR2 FYNNEI. Trimming pared 1 base from V and 2 bases from J, leaving 5 bases between. CDR3 DNA: TGTGCCAGCAGTGAAGAGGGAAACTATGGCTACACCTTC. Translated: CASSEEGNYGYTF.

V and J are TRBV19 and TRBJ1-2; 7 bases agree with TRBD1. V lost 3 bases and J lost 2; bases outside the gene matches: 3. The CDR3 runs to 14 residues. CDR1 and CDR2 from the germline V gene are LNHDA and SQIVND (reference sequence). The CDR3 reads CASSIQTGNYGYTF. The CDR3 nucleotides read TGTGCCAGTAGTATCCAGACAGGGAACTATGGCTACACCTTC.

The chain uses TRBV5-8 and TRBJ2-3, with 8 bases matching TRBD2. Per the germline V gene, CDR1 is SGHTS and CDR2 is YDEGEE. J was trimmed by 8 bases and V by 4 bases; bases with no gene match: 18. This CDR3 is built from 17 residues. The CDR3 region is CASSLPRSGLDPGTQYF. The DNA of the CDR3 is TGTGCCAGCAGCCTACCCCGGTCGGGACTAGATCCCGGTACGCAGTATTTT.

J is TRBJ2-3 and V is TRBV11-2; 9 bases map to TRBD1. The CDR3 spans 15 residues. In germline, CDR1 is SGHAT, CDR2 FQNNGV. Trimming cost V 3 bases and J 4 bases; bases outside gene matches: 5. The CDR3 DNA reads as TGTGCCAGCAGCTTGTTACAGGGGGCTGCAGATACGCAGTATTTT. Translating it yields CASSLLQGAADTQYF.

The chain recombines TRBV6-6 with TRBJ1-2; D call uncertain. Germline V lookup: CDR1 MNHNY, CDR2 SVGAGI (reference sequence). Trimming cost V 2 bases and J 8 bases, with 6 bases left between them. This CDR3 has 11 residues. In nucleotides, the CDR3 is TGTGCCAGCAGTTACGACGGGGGCTACACCTTC. Translated, it gives CASSYDGGYTF.

The chain uses TRBV19 and TRBJ1-1; D is undetermined. CDR3 length: 12 residues. The ends were cut back, 7 bases at V and 7 bases at J, with 13 bases in the middle. Germline loops: CDR1 LNHDA, CDR2 SQIVND (reference sequence). CDR3 residues: CASKNSSDEAFF. CDR3 nucleotide sequence: TGTGCCAGTAAGAACAGCTCCGATGAAGCTTTCTTT.

In this sample, this clone turned up a few times. The chain links TRBV2 to TRBJ1-4; D is uncertain. The germline V gene encodes CDR1 SNHLY and CDR2 FYNNEI. V was cut by 6 bases and J by 0 bases, with 14 bases left in between. The CDR3 loop spans 16 amino acids. The DNA for the CDR3 is TGTGCCAGCAGGGCCGACGCGGCTGCAACTAATGAAAAACTGTTTTTT. Translating it yields CASRADAAATNEKLFF.

The V gene is TRBV6-5, the J gene TRBJ2-7; 7 positions agree with TRBD1. The CDR3 is made up of 13 amino acids. Germline V gene data show CDR1 as MNHEY and CDR2 as SVGAGI. V lost 7 bases and J lost 4; bases outside the gene matches: 7. CDR3 region: CASNRQGVYEQYF. The CDR3 DNA sequence: TGTGCCAGCAACCGGCAGGGGGTATACGAGCAGTACTTC.

The chain is built from TRBV4-1 and TRBJ2-7, with D possibly TRBD1 on 5 matching bases. Trimming removed 4 bases from V and 0 bases from J, with 7 bases in between. The germline V gene encodes CDR1 MGHRA and CDR2 YSYEKL. The CDR3 has 13 residues. CDR3 residues: CASSLGASYEQYF. The CDR3 nucleotides read TGCGCCAGCAGCCTAGGGGCCTCCTACGAGCAGTACTTC.

CDR3 sequence reads: CASSPTSGYTGELFF. CDR3 in DNA: TGTGCCAGCAGCCCTACTAGCGGGTACACCGGGGAGCTGTTTTTT. The chain uses TRBV5-4 and TRBJ2-2; 9 bases map to TRBD2. This CDR3 contains 15 residues. Germline V gives CDR1 SGHNT, CDR2 YYREEE (reference sequence). Trimming at V came to 4 bases and at J to 3 bases, leaving 4 bases not matched to a gene. The whole variable domain, remainder taken from reference TRBV5-4 and TRBJ2-2, is ETGVTQSPTHLIKTRGQQVTLRCSSQSGHNTVSWYQQALGQGPQFIFQYYREEENGRGNFPPRFSGLQFPNYSSELNVNALELDDSALYLCASSPTSGYTGELFFGEGSRLTVL.

The chain has TRBV11-2 and TRBJ2-1; D is possibly TRBD1 (6 bases). The CDR3 extends over 12 amino acids. CDR1 and CDR2 from the germline V gene are SGHAT and FQNNGV. The V and J ends lost 8 bases and 12 bases respectively, with 17 bases between them. The DNA for the CDR3 is TGTGCCAGCCTGGGGAGCAGGGGTGGGCAGTTCTTC. It is translated as CASLGSRGGQFF.

The chain combines TRBV2 with TRBJ2-1, with 10 bases aligning to TRBD2. The CDR3 has 13 amino acids. CDR1 is SNHLY and CDR2 is FYNNEI in the germline V gene. V shed 6 bases and J 7 bases; nucleotides not matched to a gene: 3. DNA for the CDR3: TGTGCCAGCAGCCAGCGGGAGGGGAATGAGCAGTTCTTC. Amino acids: CASSQREGNEQFF.

The rearrangement joins TRBV18 to TRBJ2-7; 9 nucleotides align to TRBD2. Germline CDR1 is KGHSH and CDR2 is LQKENI. The CDR3 covers 15 residues. Trimming at V came to 4 bases and at J to 1 base, leaving 5 bases not matched to a gene. The DNA for the CDR3 is TGTGCCAGCTCACGCTCAGCGGGGGGTTCCTACGAGCAGTACTTC. It specifies CASSRSAGGSYEQYF.